The 20 T cell receptor beta chains given below trace back to one sample, sequenced in a study of cytomegalovirus exposure and HLA in healthy donors. The PCR used 60 Vbeta and 13 Jbeta primers. Clones were read by immunoSEQ multiplex PCR, and TCRdb kept only the in-frame ones, dropping some. In all, the sample yields some 200,000 clones. Sequenced input: PBMCs. Every receptor here comes from a boy aged 5-17 years in good health and CMV-seronegative.

The genes are TRBV27 and TRBJ2-5; 7 positions agree with TRBD1. With V trimmed by 4 bases and J by 1 base, 15 bases remained unmatched. CDR1 and CDR2 (germline): MNHEY, SMNVEV (reference sequence). This CDR3 is 18 amino acids long. This CDR3 is CASSSLSLRDSVQETQYF. CDR3 bases: TGTGCCAGCAGTTCGTTGTCGCTCCGGGACAGCGTCCAAGAGACCCAGTACTTC.

The chain has TRBV6-6 and TRBJ2-7; weak D call: TRBD2 (6 bases). With 0 bases removed from V and 2 bases from J, the gap between germline ends came to 11 bases. Germline values: CDR1 MNHNY, CDR2 SVGAGI (reference sequence). The CDR3 length is 15 residues. CDR3 DNA: TGTGCCAGCAGTTACTCGGCGGGGCTCCCCTACGAGCAGTACTTC. It specifies CASSYSAGLPYEQYF.

The chain recombines TRBV4-1 with TRBJ1-1; tentative D call: TRBD1 (5 bases). CDR1 is MGHRA, CDR2 YSYEKL, per germline. The V and J ends lost 5 bases and 1 base respectively, with 17 bases between them. This CDR3 comprises 16 residues. Here the CDR3 DNA reads TGCGCCAGCAGCTTTAATATAGGACAAACGAACACTGAAGCTTTCTTT. Translation: CASSFNIGQTNTEAFF.

This chain joins TRBV13 and TRBJ2-2; 11 bases match TRBD1. In germline, CDR1 is PRHDT, CDR2 FYEKMQ (reference sequence). The ends lost 5 bases at V and 6 bases at J; junction bases unmatched: 8. The CDR3 has 16 amino acids. The CDR3 reads CASSERRTGGPGELFF. DNA for the CDR3: TGTGCCAGCAGCGAACGTCGGACAGGGGGCCCCGGGGAGCTGTTTTTT.

The genes are TRBV29-1 and TRBJ1-1; the match to TRBD1 covers 7 bases. V trimming: 4 bases; J trimming: 2 bases; junction bases outside the gene matches: 4. The CDR3 has 13 residues. Looked up from germline, CDR1 is SQVTM and CDR2 is ANQGSEA. The CDR3 DNA is TGCAGCGTTGGAGGGGGCCCCAACACTGAAGCTTTCTTT. Translation gives CSVGGGPNTEAFF.

This chain connects TRBV19 to TRBJ2-5, with 7 bases that match TRBD1. The V segment lost 5 bases and the J segment 2 bases; nucleotides outside the gene matches: 8. CDR3 length equals 15 residues. From germline, CDR1 is LNHDA and CDR2 SQIVND (reference sequence). The CDR3 sequence is CASSPRDRAQETQYF. The CDR3 DNA reads as TGTGCCAGTAGTCCCCGGGACAGAGCTCAAGAGACCCAGTACTTC.

V gene TRBV7-2 combines with J gene TRBJ2-5, with 9 bases aligning to TRBD2. The CDR3 length is 17 residues. The germline V gene has CDR1 SGHTA and CDR2 FQGNSA. V shed 2 bases and J 2 bases; nucleotides not matched to a gene: 9. CDR3 protein: CASSLRWVSGGQETQYF. For the CDR3, the DNA is TGTGCCAGCAGCTTACGTTGGGTTAGCGGGGGACAAGAGACCCAGTACTTC.

The chain carries TRBV7-9 and TRBJ2-7, with D hard to call. V lost 3 bases, J lost 2 bases, and 8 bases lay in between. Germline V lookup: CDR1 SEHNR, CDR2 FQNEAQ (reference sequence). This CDR3 spans 13 amino acids. The CDR3 region is CASSLRGTYEQYF. The CDR3, as DNA: TGTGCCAGCAGCTTGAGAGGTACCTACGAGCAGTACTTC.

V and J are TRBV27 and TRBJ2-7; 14 bases align to TRBD2. From germline, CDR1 is MNHEY and CDR2 SMNVEV (reference sequence). Trimming removed 6 bases from V and 3 bases from J; junction bases left unmatched: 7. The length of the CDR3 is 16 residues. The CDR3 nucleotides read TGTGCCAGCAGCCCGGTGGGACTAGCGGGGGTCTACGAGCAGTACTTC. Protein: CASSPVGLAGVYEQYF.

The chain is built from TRBV4-1 and TRBJ1-4, with D possibly matching TRBD1 (6 bases). V was clipped by 1 base and J by 2 bases, with 11 bases between them. Germline V lookup: CDR1 MGHRA, CDR2 YSYEKL. CDR3 size: 16 residues. The CDR3 region is CASSQVVRGTNEKLFF. The CDR3 DNA sequence: TGCGCCAGCAGCCAAGTTGTCAGGGGCACTAATGAAAAACTGTTTTTT.

The chain carries TRBV10-2 and TRBJ1-3; D is unclear. V lost 10 bases, J lost 0 bases, and 16 bases lay in between. Germline V gene sequence: CDR1 WSHSY, CDR2 SAAADI. The CDR3 extends over 15 amino acids. CDR3 residues: CATINDWNSGNTIYF. CDR3 bases: TGCGCCACCATAAACGACTGGAACTCTGGAAACACCATATATTTT.

V usage is TRBV19 and J usage is TRBJ2-5; 14 bases agree with TRBD2. The length of the CDR3 is 16 residues. Germline CDR1 reads LNHDA; CDR2 reads SQIVND (reference sequence). V lost 9 bases, J lost 0 bases, and 6 bases stayed unmatched. The CDR3: CASGLAGGINQETQYF. The CDR3 DNA is TGTGCCAGCGGACTAGCGGGGGGAATAAACCAAGAGACCCAGTACTTC. The full variable domain, its missing parts supplied by reference TRBV19 and TRBJ2-5, is DGGITQSPKYLFRKEGQNVTLSCEQNLNHDAMYWYRQDPGQGLRLIYYSQIVNDFQKGDIAEGYSVSREKKESFPLTVTSAQKNPTAFYLCASGLAGGINQETQYFGPGTRLLVL.

The gene calls are TRBV14 and TRBJ2-7; 9 bases map to TRBD1. The CDR3 runs 19 residues. V was clipped by 0 bases and J by 7 bases; unmatched bases: 19. CDR1 and CDR2 (germline): SGHDN, FVKESK. CDR3 sequence: CASSQDRRGQGNFQDEQYF. The CDR3 DNA is TGTGCCAGCAGCCAAGATAGGAGGGGACAGGGCAATTTTCAGGATGAGCAGTACTTC.

The CDR3 sequence: CASSSGAKPPLHF. CDR3 coding DNA: TGTGCCAGCAGTTCTGGAGCTAAACCACCCCTCCACTTT. The V gene is TRBV6-5, the J gene TRBJ1-6, with no clear D. The CDR3 sequence is 13 residues long. The V gene lost 4 bases and the J gene lost 11 bases, with 12 bases spanning the gap. Germline values: CDR1 MNHEY, CDR2 SVGAGI.

The chain uses TRBV5-4 and TRBJ2-7; 9 positions match TRBD2. The V and J ends lost 5 bases and 2 bases, in that order; junction bases with no gene match: 5. CDR3 size: 14 residues. Germline V lookup: CDR1 SGHNT, CDR2 YYREEE (reference sequence). CDR3: CASRKAGGPYEQYF. CDR3 coding DNA: TGTGCCAGCAGGAAAGCGGGGGGCCCCTACGAGCAGTACTTC. Looking up the rest from reference TRBV5-4 and TRBJ2-7 gives the full variable domain: ETGVTQSPTHLIKTRGQQVTLRCSSQSGHNTVSWYQQALGQGPQFIFQYYREEENGRGNFPPRFSGLQFPNYSSELNVNALELDDSALYLCASRKAGGPYEQYFGPGTRLTVT.

This sequence joins TRBV7-6 and TRBJ2-3; 7 bases agree with TRBD1. The germline V gene encodes CDR1 SGHVS and CDR2 FNYEAQ. The length of the CDR3 is 15 residues. The V and J ends lost 4 bases and 1 base, in that order; junction bases with no gene match: 5. DNA for the CDR3: TGTGCCAGCAGCTCGACAGGGAGTCGCACAGATACGCAGTATTTT. As protein: CASSSTGSRTDTQYF.

The rearrangement links TRBV29-1 to TRBJ1-5; D not certain. The CDR3 is made up of 12 amino acids. Germline V gene lookup returns CDR1 SQVTM and CDR2 ANQGSEA. V was shortened by 5 bases and J by 3 bases, with 8 bases between the two germline ends. The CDR3 loop is CSVSSYNQPQHF. CDR3 sequence (DNA): TGCAGCGTTTCTTCCTACAATCAGCCCCAGCATTTT. The complete variable domain, with remaining parts taken from reference TRBV29-1 and TRBJ1-5, reads SAVISQKPSRDICQRGTSLTIQCQVDSQVTMMFWYRQQPGQSLTLIATANQGSEATYESGFVIDKFPISRPNLTFSTLTVSNMSPEDSSIYLCSVSSYNQPQHFGDGTRLSIL.

The V and J genes are TRBV9 and TRBJ2-1; 8 bases are a match to TRBD2. CDR1 SGDLS and CDR2 YYNGEE come from the germline V gene. The length of the CDR3 is 15 residues. V was pared by 3 bases and J by 8 bases, with 10 bases of the junction left unmatched. DNA of the CDR3: TGTGCCAGCAGCGCCCGGGGGGGCGGGTTGGATGAGCAGTTCTTC. Translating gives CASSARGGGLDEQFF.

This chain uses TRBV28 with TRBJ2-3; 9 bases agree with TRBD2. This CDR3 has 16 residues. CDR1 is MDHEN, CDR2 SYDVKM, per germline. With V trimmed by 6 bases and J by 2 bases, 9 bases remained unmatched. The CDR3 DNA follows: TGTGCCAGCAGGGAAAGAAGCGGGGGGCTCACAGATACGCAGTATTTT. Its protein product is CASRERSGGLTDTQYF.

To note about this clone: At one boundary the junction diverges from the germline segment, which might be a read error. V gene TRBV7-9 combines with J gene TRBJ1-6; 9 bases line up with TRBD1. This CDR3 is built from 15 residues. Germline V gene sequence: CDR1 SEHNR, CDR2 FQNEAQ (reference sequence). DNA of the CDR3: TGTGCCAGCAGGTTAGGGGGACAGGGTGATTCACCCCTCCACTTT. Encoded protein: CASRLGGQGDSPLHF.